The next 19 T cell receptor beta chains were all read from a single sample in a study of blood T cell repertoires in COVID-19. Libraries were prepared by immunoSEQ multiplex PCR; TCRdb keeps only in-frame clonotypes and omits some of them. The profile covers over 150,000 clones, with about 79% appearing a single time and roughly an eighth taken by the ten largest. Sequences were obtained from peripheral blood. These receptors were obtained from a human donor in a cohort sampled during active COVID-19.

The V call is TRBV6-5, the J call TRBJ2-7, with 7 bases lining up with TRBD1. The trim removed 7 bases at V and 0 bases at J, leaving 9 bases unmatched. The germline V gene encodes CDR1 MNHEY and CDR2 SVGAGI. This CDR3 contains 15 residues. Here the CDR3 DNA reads TGTGCCAGCAATCCTACCGGGACAGCCTCCTACGAGCAGTACTTC. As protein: CASNPTGTASYEQYF.

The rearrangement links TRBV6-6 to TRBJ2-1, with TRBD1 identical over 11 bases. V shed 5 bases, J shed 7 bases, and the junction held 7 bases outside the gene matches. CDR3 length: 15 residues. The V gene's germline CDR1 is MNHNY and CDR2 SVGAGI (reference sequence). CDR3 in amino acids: CASSQDRGRKNEQFF. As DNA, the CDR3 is TGTGCCAGCAGTCAGGACAGGGGGCGGAAAAATGAGCAGTTCTTC.

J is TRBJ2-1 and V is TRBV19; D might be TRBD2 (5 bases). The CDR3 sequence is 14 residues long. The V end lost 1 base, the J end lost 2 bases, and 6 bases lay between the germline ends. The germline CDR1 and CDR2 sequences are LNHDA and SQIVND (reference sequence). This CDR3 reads CASSIGETYNEQFF. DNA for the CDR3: TGTGCCAGTAGTATAGGGGAGACCTACAATGAGCAGTTCTTC.

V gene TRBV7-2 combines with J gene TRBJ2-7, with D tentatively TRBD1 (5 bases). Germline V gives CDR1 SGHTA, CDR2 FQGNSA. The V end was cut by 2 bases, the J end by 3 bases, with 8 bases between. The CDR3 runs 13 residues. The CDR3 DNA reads TGTGCCAGCAGCTTACCAGGGATCTACGAGCAGTACTTC. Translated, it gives CASSLPGIYEQYF.

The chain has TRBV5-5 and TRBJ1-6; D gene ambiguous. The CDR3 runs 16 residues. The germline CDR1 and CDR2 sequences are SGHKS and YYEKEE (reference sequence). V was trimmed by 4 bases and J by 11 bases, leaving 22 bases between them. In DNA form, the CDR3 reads TGTGCCAGCAGCCCGACCGCGGGTTTAACGTGGGCACCCCTCCACTTT. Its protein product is CASSPTAGLTWAPLHF.

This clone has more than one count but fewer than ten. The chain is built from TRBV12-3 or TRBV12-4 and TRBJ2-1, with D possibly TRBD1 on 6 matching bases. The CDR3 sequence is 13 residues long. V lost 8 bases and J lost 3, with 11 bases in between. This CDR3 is CASGGQYYNEQFF. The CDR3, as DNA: TGTGCCAGCGGAGGACAGTACTACAATGAGCAGTTCTTC.

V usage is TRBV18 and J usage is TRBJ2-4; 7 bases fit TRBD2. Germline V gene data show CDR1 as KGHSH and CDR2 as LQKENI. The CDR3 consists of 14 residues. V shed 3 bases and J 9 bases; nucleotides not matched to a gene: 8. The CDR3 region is CASSPTGPSGIQYF. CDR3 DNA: TGTGCCAGCTCACCGACGGGTCCTAGCGGCATTCAGTACTTC.

The CDR3 DNA follows: TGTGCCAGCAGCGTAGGCGGACAGGGGAGGACTGGAAACACCATATATTTT. As protein: CASSVGGQGRTGNTIYF. This chain joins TRBV9 and TRBJ1-3; 9 positions match TRBD1. Germline CDR1 SGDLS, CDR2 YYNGEE. Trimming cost V 0 bases and J 2 bases; bases outside gene matches: 6. This CDR3 is 17 amino acids long.

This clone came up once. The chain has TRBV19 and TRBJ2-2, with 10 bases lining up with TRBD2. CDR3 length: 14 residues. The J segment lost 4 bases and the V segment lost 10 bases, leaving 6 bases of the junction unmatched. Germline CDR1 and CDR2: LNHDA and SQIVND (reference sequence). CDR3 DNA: TGTGCCACTCAGCGGGAGGGAGGCACCGGGGAGCTGTTTTTT. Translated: CATQREGGTGELFF.

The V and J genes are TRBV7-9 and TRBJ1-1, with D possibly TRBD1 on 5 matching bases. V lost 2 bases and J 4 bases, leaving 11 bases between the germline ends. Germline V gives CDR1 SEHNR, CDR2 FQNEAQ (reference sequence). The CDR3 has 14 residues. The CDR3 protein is CASSLNQGSTEAFF. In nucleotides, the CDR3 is TGTGCCAGCAGCTTAAATCAGGGCAGCACTGAAGCTTTCTTT. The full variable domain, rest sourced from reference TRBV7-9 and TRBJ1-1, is DTGVSQNPRHKITKRGQNVTFRCDPISEHNRLYWYRQTLGQGPEFLTYFQNEAQLEKSRLLSDRFSAERPKGSFSTLEIQRTEQGDSAMYLCASSLNQGSTEAFFGQGTRLTVV.

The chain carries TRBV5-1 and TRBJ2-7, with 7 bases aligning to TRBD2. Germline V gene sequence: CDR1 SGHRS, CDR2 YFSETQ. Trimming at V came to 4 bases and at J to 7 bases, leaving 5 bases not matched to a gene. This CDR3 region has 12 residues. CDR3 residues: CASSQTGGEQYF. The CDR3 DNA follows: TGCGCCAGCAGCCAAACCGGGGGGGAGCAGTACTTC.

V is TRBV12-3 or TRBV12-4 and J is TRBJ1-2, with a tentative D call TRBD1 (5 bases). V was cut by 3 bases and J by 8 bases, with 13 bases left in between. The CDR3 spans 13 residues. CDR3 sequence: CASSFRSGVGYTF. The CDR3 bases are TGTGCCAGCAGTTTTAGGTCGGGGGTAGGCTACACCTTC.

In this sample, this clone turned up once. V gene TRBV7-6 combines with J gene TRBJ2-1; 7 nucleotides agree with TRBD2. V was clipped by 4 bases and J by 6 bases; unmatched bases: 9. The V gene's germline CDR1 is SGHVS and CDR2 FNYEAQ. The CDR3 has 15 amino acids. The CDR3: CASSSPWGRGNEQFF. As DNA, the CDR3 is TGTGCCAGCAGCTCGCCGTGGGGGAGGGGCAATGAGCAGTTCTTC.

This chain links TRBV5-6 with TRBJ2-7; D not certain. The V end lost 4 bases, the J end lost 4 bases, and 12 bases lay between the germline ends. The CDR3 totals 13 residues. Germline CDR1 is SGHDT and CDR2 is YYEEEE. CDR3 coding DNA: TGTGCCAGCAGCACGGGTCCGAGATACGAGCAGTACTTC. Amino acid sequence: CASSTGPRYEQYF.

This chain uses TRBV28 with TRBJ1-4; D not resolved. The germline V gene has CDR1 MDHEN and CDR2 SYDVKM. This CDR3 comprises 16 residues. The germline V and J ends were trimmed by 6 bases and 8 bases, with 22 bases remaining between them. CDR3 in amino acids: CASSLPVGEGKEKLFF. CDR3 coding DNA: TGTGCCAGCAGCCTCCCGGTCGGGGAGGGTAAGGAAAAACTGTTTTTT.

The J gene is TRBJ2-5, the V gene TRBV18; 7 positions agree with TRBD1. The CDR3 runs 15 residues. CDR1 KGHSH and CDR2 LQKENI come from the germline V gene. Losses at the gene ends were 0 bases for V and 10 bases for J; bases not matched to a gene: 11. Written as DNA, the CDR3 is TGTGCCAGCTCACCACCGGGACAGTCCCAGTGGGACCAGTACTTC. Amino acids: CASSPPGQSQWDQYF. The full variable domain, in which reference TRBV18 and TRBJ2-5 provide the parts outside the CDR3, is NAGVMQNPRHLVRRRGQEARLRCSPMKGHSHVYWYRQLPEEGLKFMVYLQKENIIDESGMPKERFSAEFPKEGPSILRIQQVVRGDSAAYFCASSPPGQSQWDQYFGPGTRLLVL.

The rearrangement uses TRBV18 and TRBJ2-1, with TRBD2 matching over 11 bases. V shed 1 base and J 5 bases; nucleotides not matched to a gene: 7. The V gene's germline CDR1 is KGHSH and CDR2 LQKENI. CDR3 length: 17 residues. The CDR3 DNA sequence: TGTGCCAGCTCACCACGGGCTAGCGGGAGGCCCCACAATGAGCAGTTCTTC. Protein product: CASSPRASGRPHNEQFF.

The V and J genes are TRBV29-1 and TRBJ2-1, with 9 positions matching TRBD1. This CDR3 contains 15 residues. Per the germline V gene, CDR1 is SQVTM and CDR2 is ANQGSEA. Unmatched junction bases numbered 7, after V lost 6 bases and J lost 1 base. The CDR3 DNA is TGCAGCGTGAGGCCGGGACAGGGATCCTACAATGAGCAGTTCTTC. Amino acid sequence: CSVRPGQGSYNEQFF.

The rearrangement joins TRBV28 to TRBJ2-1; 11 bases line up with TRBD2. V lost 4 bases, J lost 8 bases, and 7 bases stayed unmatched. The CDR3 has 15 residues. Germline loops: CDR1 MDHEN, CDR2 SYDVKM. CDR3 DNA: TGTGCCAGCAGTTCACCTCGACTAGCGGGATATGAGCAGTTCTTC. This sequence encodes CASSSPRLAGYEQFF.